The clone carrying this T cell receptor (beta chain) was recorded only once. These data originate in a study of control samples from healthy donors and cancer patients. Germline CDR1 and CDR2: WSHSY and SAAADI. The length of the CDR3 is 17 residues. J was trimmed by 7 bases and V by 7 bases; bases with no gene match: 12. Using immunoSEQ multiplex PCR, the repertoire was profiled, and TCRdb retains in-frame clones only, with some absent. The sample shows about 82,000 clones, about 87% of them seen only once. The genes are TRBV10-2 and TRBJ2-1, with 14 bases identical to TRBD2. The sample comprised blood. The sequence derives from a man over 45 in good health. The CDR3 DNA sequence: TGCGCCAGCACTCCCGCCGGGACTAGCGGGGGAGGGAATGAGCAGTTCTTC. This codes for CASTPAGTSGGGNEQFF.